This T cell receptor beta chain was identified during a study of blood T cell repertoires in COVID-19 (TCRdb year 2020). About the investigation overall: Samples covering the acute and convalescent phases of COVID-19 were provided by collaborators in the United States, Italy and Spain. The material from the prospective study consisted of cDNA or gDNA derived from T cells, B-cell-depleted T cells, or PBMCs. Deeply sampled blood TCRbeta repertoires from subjects exposed to, actively infected with, or recovered from COVID-19 were included in the dataset. A freely available public database, intended as a resource for researchers studying the immune response to SARS-CoV-2, is where the repertoires were released. Samples came from the ongoing ImmuneRACE study (first 160 participants) plus 1,254 subjects from 6 global collaborators. Nearly every sample came with metadata listing a de-identified subject ID, COVID-19 status, age in years and sex. HLA class I and class II types, where available, came from metadata supplied by the sample provider rather than from assay-based typing.

The investigation overall reported the following: Clinical and demographic metadata were provided uncurated, with the amount varying by source and participant.

One collaborating source in Seattle enrolled patients during active infection and followed them longitudinally through the course of disease. Collaborating institutions collected whole blood in K2EDTA tubes following their own protocols. Collaborator samples were shipped for TCRbeta analysis as frozen whole blood, isolated PBMCs, or DNA extracted from either sample type. The germline V gene encodes CDR1 SGDLS and CDR2 YYNGEE. The CDR3 spans 18 residues, from the cysteine through the phenylalanine. Just the 54-base CDR3 DNA is kept, in frame starting at base 1. After removal of 3 bases from V and 8 bases from J, the junction retains 11 bases not matched to a gene. As concerns this clone: Its antigen is unknown. No base quality information exists; no much larger clone differs at one position.

TCRbeta CDR3 regions were amplified from genomic DNA using the immunoSEQ Assay, a bias-controlled multiplex PCR. The published analysis was carried out like this. Nucleated cell counts per sample were estimated from amplification of reference gene primers within the assay. Sequence reads were collapsed and filtered to measure the absolute abundance of every unique TCRbeta CDR3 rearrangement. For each sample, productive Simpson clonality was calculated as the square root of Simpson's diversity index over productive rearrangements. Here the immuneACCESS table is served through TCRdb, limited to in-frame sequences with V and J called. Missing clones are a known gap in these copies; in checked studies unresolved V genes cover under half, and the rest lacks a known reason. That table furnishes V, J and clone size, whereas the DNA furnished D and trimming. Recorded for this sample are roughly 70,000 clones; about four fifths of them occurred a single time. Together, the top ten hold 15% of the sample.

Sample: peripheral blood. This TCR was sampled from a man in his fifties or sixties with COVID-19, enrolled during active disease. The V gene is TRBV9 and the J gene is TRBJ2-1; the junction holds 16 bases that match TRBD2. The nucleotides read TGTGCCAGCAGCGGACCGACAGGGACTAGCGGGAGGGCCTATGAGCAGTTCTTC. It is translated as CASSGPTGTSGRAYEQFF. Outside the CDR3, residues come from the reference TRBV9 and TRBJ2-1 proteins, so the full variable domain is: DSGVTQTPKHLITATGQRVTLRCSPRSGDLSVYWYQQSLDQGLQFLIQYYNGEERAKGNILERFSAQQFPDLHSELNLSSLELGDSALYFCASSGPTGTSGRAYEQFFGPGTRLTVL.